This T cell receptor (beta chain) was recovered during a study of post-analysis software for immune sequencing data. General observations from the study: Patients showed TRBV5-6, TRBV5-1 and TRBV20-1 among about five TRBV segments more frequent than in controls. Normalized Chao1 diversity was significantly reduced in patients versus controls.

A note on this clonotype: Its specificity is unknown.

Trimming left V 0 bases short and J 4 bases short, with 7 bases between. Germline loops: CDR1 SGHRS, CDR2 YFSETQ. The CDR3 consists of 14 residues. Prepared libraries of TCR beta cDNA carried unique molecular identifiers. TCRdb reprocessed the PCR reads with MiXCR, giving one entry per CDR3 protein. Of around 500,000 distinct CDR3 sequences in the sample, roughly 34% were seen once. This TCR was recovered from a girl between 2 and 17 years old with multiple sclerosis. The rearrangement uses TRBV5-1 and TRBJ2-2; possible D gene TRBD2, 5 bases. Sequencing input: blood. The CDR3 protein is CASSLERVTGELFF. The CDR3 DNA reads TGCGCCAGCAGCTTGGAGAGGGTCACCGGGGAGCTGTTTTTT.